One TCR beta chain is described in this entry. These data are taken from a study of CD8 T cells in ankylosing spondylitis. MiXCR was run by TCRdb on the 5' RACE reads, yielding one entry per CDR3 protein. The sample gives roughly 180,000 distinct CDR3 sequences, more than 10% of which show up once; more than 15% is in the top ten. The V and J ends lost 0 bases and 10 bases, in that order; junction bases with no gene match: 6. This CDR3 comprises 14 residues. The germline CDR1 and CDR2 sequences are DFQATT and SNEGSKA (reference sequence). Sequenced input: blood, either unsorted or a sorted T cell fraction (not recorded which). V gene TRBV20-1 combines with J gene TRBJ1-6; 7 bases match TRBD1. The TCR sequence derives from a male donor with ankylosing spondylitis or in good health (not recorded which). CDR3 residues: CSAREVGGRSPLHF. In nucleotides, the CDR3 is TGCAGTGCTAGAGAGGTAGGGGGCAGGTCACCCCTCCACTTT.